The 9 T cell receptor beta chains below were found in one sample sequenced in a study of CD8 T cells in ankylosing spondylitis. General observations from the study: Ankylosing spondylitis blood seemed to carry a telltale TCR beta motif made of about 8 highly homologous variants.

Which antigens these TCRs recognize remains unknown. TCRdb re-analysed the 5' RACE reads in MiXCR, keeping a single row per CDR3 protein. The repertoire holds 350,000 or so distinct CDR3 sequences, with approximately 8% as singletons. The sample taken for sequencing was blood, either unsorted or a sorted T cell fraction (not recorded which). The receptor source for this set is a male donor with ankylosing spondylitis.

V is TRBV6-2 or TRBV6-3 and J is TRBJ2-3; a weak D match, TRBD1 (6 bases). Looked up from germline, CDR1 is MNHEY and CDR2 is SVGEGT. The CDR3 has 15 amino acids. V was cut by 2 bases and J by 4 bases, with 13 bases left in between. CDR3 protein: CASSYSPWTADTQYF. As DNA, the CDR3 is TGTGCCAGCAGTTACAGCCCCTGGACAGCAGATACGCAGTATTTT.

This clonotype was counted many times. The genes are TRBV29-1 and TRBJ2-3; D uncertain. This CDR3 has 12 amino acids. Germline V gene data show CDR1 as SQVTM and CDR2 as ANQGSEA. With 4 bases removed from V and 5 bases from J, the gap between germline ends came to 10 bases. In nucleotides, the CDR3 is TGCAGCGTTGTAGATTTTCAAGATACGCAGTATTTT. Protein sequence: CSVVDFQDTQYF.

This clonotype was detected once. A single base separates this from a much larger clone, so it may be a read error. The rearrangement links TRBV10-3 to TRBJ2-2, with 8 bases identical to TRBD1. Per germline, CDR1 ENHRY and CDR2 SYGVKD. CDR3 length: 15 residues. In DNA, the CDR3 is TGTGCCATCAGTGAATCAGGGGGCTACGCCGGGGAGCCGTTTTTT. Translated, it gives CAISESGGYAGEPFF.

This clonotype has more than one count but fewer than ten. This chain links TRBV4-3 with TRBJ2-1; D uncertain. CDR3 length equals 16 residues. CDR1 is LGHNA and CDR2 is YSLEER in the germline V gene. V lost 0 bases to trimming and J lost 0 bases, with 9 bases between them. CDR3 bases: TGCGCCAGCAGCCAAGAAGTCGGCGGCTCCTACAATGAGCAGTTCTTC. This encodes CASSQEVGGSYNEQFF.

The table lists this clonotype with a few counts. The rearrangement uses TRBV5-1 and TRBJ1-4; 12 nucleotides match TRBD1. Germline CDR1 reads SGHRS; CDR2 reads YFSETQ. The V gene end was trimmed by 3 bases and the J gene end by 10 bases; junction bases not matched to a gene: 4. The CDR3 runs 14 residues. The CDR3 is CASSSGTGGSKLFF. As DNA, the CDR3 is TGCGCCAGCAGCTCCGGGACAGGGGGCTCAAAACTGTTTTTT.

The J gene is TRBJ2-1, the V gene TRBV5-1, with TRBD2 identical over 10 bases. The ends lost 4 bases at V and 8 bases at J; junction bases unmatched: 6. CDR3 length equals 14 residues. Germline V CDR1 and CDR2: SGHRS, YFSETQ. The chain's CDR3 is CASSHPLAGDEQFF. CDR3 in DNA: TGCGCCAGCAGCCATCCCCTAGCGGGAGATGAGCAGTTCTTC.

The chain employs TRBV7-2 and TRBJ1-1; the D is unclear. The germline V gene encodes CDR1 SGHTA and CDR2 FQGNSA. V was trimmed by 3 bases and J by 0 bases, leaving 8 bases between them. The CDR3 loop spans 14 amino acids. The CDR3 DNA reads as TGTGCCAGCAGCTTTTCCCCTATGAACACTGAAGCTTTCTTT. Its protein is CASSFSPMNTEAFF.

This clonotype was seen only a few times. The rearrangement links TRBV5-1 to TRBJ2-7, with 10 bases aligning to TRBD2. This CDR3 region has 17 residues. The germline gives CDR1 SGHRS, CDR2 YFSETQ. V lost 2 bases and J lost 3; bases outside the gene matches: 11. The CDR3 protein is CASSFSGRAAFFYEQYF. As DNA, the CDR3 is TGCGCCAGCAGCTTCAGCGGGAGGGCCGCATTTTTCTACGAGCAGTACTTC.

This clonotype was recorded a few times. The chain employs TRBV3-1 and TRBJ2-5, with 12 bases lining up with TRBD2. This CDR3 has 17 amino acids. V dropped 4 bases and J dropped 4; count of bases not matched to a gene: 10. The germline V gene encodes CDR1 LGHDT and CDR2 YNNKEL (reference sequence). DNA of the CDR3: TGTGCCAGCAGCCCACAGCCTAGCGGGAGGGCCGGAGAGACCCAGTACTTC. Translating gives CASSPQPSGRAGETQYF.